The 5 T cell receptor beta chains below come from one sample, sequenced in a study of monozygotic twins with inflammatory bowel disease. TCRdb reworked the 5' RACE reads into one entry per CDR3 protein, no DNA. This specimen shows nearly 450,000 distinct CDR3 sequences; the ten leading clones hold 2% to 2.5%. Sequencing used blood. The receptors derive from a human donor with ulcerative colitis or Crohn's disease, or a healthy co-twin of an affected twin (not recorded which).

V usage is TRBV7-9 and J usage is TRBJ1-1. Germline CDR1 and CDR2: SEHNR and FQNEAQ (reference sequence). The length of the CDR3 is 15 residues. CDR3 sequence reads: CASTSYLTLDTEAFF.

The rearrangement links TRBV2 to TRBJ2-7; TCRdb returns TRBD2, unconfirmable since there is no DNA. Germline CDR1 is SNHLY and CDR2 is FYNNEI. The CDR3 has 19 amino acids. The CDR3 reads CASSEGGTLNFLDSYEQYF.

This chain's CDR3 is CASSPQDRATEAFF. This sequence joins TRBV5-5 and TRBJ1-1; TCRdb indicates TRBD1, and absent DNA this call remains unverified. The V gene's germline CDR1 is SGHKS and CDR2 YYEKEE (reference sequence). The CDR3 spans 14 residues.

The V gene is TRBV7-2, the J gene TRBJ2-7; TCRdb names TRBD2, which stays unverified in the absence of DNA. This CDR3 comprises 14 residues. CDR1 SGHTA and CDR2 FQGNSA come from the germline V gene. This CDR3 reads CASSWDEGSYEQYF. The full variable domain, rest sourced from reference TRBV7-2 and TRBJ2-7, is GAGVSQSPSNKVTEKGKDVELRCDPISGHTALYWYRQSLGQGLEFLIYFQGNSAPDKSGLPSDRFSAERTGGSVSTLTIQRTQQEDSAVYLCASSWDEGSYEQYFGPGTRLTVT.

The chain recombines TRBV9 with TRBJ1-6; TCRdb proposes TRBD1, but this gene call is untestable without DNA. The V gene's germline CDR1 is SGDLS and CDR2 YYNGEE. This CDR3 comprises 14 residues. The CDR3 region is CASSVGPENSPLHF.